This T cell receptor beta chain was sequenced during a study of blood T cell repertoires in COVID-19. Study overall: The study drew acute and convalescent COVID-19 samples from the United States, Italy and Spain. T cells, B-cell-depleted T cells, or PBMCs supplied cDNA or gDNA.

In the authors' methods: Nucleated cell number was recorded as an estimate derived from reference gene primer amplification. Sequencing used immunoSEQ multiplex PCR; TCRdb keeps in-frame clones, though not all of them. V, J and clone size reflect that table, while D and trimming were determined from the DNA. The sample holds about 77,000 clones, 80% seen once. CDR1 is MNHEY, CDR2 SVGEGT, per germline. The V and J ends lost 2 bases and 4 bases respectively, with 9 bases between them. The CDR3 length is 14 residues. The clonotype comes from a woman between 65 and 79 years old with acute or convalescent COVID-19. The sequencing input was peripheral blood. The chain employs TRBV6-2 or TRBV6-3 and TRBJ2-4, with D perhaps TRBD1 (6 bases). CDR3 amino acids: CASSYTDRKNIQYF. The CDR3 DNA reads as TGTGCCAGCAGTTACACCGACAGGAAAAACATTCAGTACTTC.